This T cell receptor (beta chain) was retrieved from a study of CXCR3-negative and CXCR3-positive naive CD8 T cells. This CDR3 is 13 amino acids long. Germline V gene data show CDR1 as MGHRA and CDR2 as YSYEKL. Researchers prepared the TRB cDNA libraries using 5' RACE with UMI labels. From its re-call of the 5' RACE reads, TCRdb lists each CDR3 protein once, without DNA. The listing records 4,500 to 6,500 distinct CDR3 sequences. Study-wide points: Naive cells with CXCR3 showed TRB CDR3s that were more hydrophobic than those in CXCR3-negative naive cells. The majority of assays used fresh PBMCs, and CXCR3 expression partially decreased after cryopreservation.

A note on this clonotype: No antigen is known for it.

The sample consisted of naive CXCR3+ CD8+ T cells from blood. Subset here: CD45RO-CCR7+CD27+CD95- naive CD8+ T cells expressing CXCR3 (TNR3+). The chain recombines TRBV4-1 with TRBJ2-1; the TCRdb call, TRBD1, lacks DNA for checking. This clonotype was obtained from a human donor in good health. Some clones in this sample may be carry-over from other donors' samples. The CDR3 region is CASSQDRRDEQFF.